This T cell receptor beta chain appears in the sequencing data of a study of T cell responses to AZD1222 COVID-19 vaccine. Points on this clone: Its target is not known.

Method: immunoSEQ multiplex PCR; TCRdb's copy keeps in-frame clones and lacks some. The sample includes around 130,000 clones, 80% to 90% of them seen just once. Overall study results and limits: Possibly, clonal diversity was underestimated; donors were largely white British and included more females. None of the repertoires were sampled until the peak T cell response had passed.

This CDR3 spans 14 amino acids. Germline loops: CDR1 LGHNA, CDR2 YSLEER. V lost 4 bases to trimming and J lost 5 bases, with 12 bases between them. Sequenced material: peripheral blood, taken on day 0 of AZD1222 vaccination. The rearrangement joins TRBV4-3 to TRBJ1-5; D gene unclear. This clonotype originated in an adult in good health. CDR3 amino acids: CASSPTEGYQPQHF. CDR3 in DNA: TGCGCCAGCAGCCCCACCGAGGGATATCAGCCCCAGCATTTT.